This T cell receptor beta chain derives from a study of T cells in Graves' hyperthyroidism and ophthalmopathy. Study observations and caveats: Before onset, ophthalmopathy was predicted by the model a median around 6.2 months earlier.

CDR1 is MNHNS, CDR2 SASEGT, per germline. There are 19 residues in the CDR3. The V end was cut by 2 bases, the J end by 2 bases, with 22 bases between. Turning to this clonotype: Antigen unknown.

Amplification of TCR beta CDR3 regions was performed using RNA transcripts as template. Using the HTBI primer set, a first-round RT-PCR was run on the TCR CDR3. TCRdb analysed the multiplex PCR reads with MiXCR anew, one entry per CDR3 protein. The sample lists hundreds of thousands of distinct CDR3 sequences, around 15% seen once, with 30% to 40% in the top ten. The TCR comes from a woman aged 40 to 49 with Graves' ophthalmopathy. This chain uses TRBV6-1 with TRBJ2-1; D perhaps matches TRBD1 (6 bases). The sample was blood. For the CDR3, the DNA is TGTGCCAGCAGTGAAAAGTATGGGATAGGGGGTACTACCTACAATGAGCAGTTCTTC. It translates to CASSEKYGIGGTTYNEQFF.